This T cell receptor beta chain was identified in a study of PD-L1 blockade in urothelial cancer. Overall study: Analysis of blood occurred 3 weeks (second dose) and 6 weeks after treatment start.

Described time point: peripheral blood 6 weeks after treatment start. This CDR3 has 12 amino acids. V gave up 6 bases and J gave up 8 bases; unmatched junction bases: 9. The germline gives CDR1 SQVTM, CDR2 ANQGSEA. Generated by immunoSEQ multiplex PCR, the TCRdb table keeps only in-frame clones and is missing some. The sample shows more than 95,000 clones, roughly 83% of them seen only once. This specimen consisted of PBMCs, obtained around atezolizumab (anti-PD-L1) treatment. This TCR derives from a man aged 45-60 years with urothelial cancer. The chain couples TRBV29-1 to TRBJ1-2, with TRBD1 identical over 7 bases. The CDR3 reads CSVGDSTQGYTF. The CDR3 DNA sequence: TGCAGCGTGGGGGACAGTACACAGGGCTACACCTTC.